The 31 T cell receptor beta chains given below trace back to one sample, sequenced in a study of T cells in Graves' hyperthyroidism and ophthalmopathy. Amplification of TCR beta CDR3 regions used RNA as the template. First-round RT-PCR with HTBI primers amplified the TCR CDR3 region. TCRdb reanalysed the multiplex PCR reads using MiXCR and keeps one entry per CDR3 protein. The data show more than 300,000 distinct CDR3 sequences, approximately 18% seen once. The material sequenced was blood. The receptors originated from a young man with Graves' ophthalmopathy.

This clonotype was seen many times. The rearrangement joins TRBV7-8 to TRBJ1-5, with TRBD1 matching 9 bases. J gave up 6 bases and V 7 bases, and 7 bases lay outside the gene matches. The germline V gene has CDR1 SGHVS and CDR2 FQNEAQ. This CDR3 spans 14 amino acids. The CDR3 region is CASNRGTGIQPQHF. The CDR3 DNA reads TGTGCCAGCAACCGAGGGACAGGGATTCAGCCCCAGCATTTT.

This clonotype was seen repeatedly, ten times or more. In nucleotides, the CDR3 is TGTGCCAGCAGTCTCACAGGGTTAAATGAGCAGTTCTTC. Translated, it gives CASSLTGLNEQFF. The rearrangement uses TRBV27 and TRBJ2-1; D is perhaps TRBD1 (6 bases). Germline CDR1 and CDR2: MNHEY and SMNVEV (reference sequence). V shed 5 bases and J shed 7 bases, with 12 bases lying between them. This CDR3 has 13 residues.

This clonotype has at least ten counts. For the CDR3, the DNA is TGCGCCAGCAGCTTGGACCAGGGGGCGAGAGCGGATGAGCAGTTCTTC. It is translated as CASSLDQGARADEQFF. The V gene is TRBV5-1, the J gene TRBJ2-1; 8 nucleotides agree with TRBD1. V was clipped by 0 bases and J by 8 bases; unmatched bases: 10. The CDR3 sequence is 16 residues long. Germline CDR1 is SGHRS and CDR2 is YFSETQ.

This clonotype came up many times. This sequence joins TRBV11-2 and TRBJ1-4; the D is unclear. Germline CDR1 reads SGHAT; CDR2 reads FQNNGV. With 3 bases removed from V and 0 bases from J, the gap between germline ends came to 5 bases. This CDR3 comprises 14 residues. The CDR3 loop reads CASSLHATNEKLFF. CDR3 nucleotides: TGTGCCAGCAGCTTGCATGCAACTAATGAAAAACTGTTTTTT.

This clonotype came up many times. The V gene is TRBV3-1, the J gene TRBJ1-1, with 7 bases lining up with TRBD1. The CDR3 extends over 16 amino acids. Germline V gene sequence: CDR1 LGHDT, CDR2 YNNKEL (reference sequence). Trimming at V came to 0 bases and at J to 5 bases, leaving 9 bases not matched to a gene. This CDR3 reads CASSQEEQGPGTEAFF. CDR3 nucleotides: TGTGCCAGCAGCCAAGAGGAACAGGGGCCAGGAACTGAAGCTTTCTTT.

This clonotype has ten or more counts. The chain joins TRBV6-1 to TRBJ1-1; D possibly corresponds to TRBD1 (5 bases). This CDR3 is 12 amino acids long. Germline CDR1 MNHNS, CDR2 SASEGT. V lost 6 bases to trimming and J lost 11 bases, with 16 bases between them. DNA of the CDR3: TGTGCCAGCAGACGTTCCGGGACGGAGGCTTTCTTT. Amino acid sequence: CASRRSGTEAFF.

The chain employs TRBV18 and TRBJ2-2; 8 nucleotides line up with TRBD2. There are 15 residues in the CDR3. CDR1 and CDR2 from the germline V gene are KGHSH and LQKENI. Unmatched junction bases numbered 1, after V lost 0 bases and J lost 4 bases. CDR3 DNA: TGTGCCAGCTCACCACCGCGGGGGGTCACCGGGGAGCTGTTTTTT. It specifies CASSPPRGVTGELFF.

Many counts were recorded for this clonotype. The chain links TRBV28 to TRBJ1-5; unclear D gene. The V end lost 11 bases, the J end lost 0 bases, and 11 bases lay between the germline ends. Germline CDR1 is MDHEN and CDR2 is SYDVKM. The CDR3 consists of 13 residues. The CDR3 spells CASIGVSNQPQHF. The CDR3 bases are TGTGCCTCGATTGGGGTTAGCAATCAGCCCCAGCATTTT.

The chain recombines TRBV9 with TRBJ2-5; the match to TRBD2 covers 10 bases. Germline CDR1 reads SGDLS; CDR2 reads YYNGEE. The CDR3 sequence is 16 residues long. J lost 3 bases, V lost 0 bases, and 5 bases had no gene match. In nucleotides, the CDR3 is TGTGCCAGCAGCGTAGGGAGCCTAGCGGGAGAAGAGACCCAGTACTTC. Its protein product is CASSVGSLAGEETQYF.

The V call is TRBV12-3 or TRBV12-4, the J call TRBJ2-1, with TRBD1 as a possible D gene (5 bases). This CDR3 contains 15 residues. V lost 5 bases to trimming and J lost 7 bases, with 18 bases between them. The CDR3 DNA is TGTGCCAGCAGTCCACTCCCCAGGGTAGGAAATGAGCAGTTCTTC. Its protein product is CASSPLPRVGNEQFF.

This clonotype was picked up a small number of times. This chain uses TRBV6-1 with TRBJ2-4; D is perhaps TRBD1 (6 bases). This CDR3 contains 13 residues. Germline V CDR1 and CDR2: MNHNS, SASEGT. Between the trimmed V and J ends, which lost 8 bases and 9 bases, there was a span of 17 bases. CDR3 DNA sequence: TGTGCCAGCTGCGATGGACAGTCTCCCATTCAGTACTTC. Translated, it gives CASCDGQSPIQYF.

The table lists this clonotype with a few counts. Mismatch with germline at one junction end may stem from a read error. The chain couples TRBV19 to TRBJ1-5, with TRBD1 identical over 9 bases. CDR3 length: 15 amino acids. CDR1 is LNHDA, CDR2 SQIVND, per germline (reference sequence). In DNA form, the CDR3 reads TGTGCCAGTACCTATACCGGGACAGGGAATCGGCCCCAGCATTTT. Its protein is CASTYTGTGNRPQHF.

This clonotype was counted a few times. The CDR3 bases are TGTGCCAGCAGCGTGGGGACAGTGCAATCCATACCTAATCAGCCCCAGCATTTT. Its translation is CASSVGTVQSIPNQPQHF. The chain employs TRBV5-8 and TRBJ1-5; 7 positions match TRBD1. The CDR3 loop spans 18 amino acids. CDR1 and CDR2 (germline): SGHTS, YDEGEE. V was pared by 4 bases and J by 4 bases, with 17 bases of the junction left unmatched. The full variable domain, completed using reference TRBV5-8 and TRBJ1-5, is EAGVTQSPTHLIKTRGQQATLRCSPISGHTSVYWYQQALGLGLQFLLWYDEGEERNRGNFPPRFSGRQFPNYSSELNVNALELEDSALYLCASSVGTVQSIPNQPQHFGDGTRLSIL.

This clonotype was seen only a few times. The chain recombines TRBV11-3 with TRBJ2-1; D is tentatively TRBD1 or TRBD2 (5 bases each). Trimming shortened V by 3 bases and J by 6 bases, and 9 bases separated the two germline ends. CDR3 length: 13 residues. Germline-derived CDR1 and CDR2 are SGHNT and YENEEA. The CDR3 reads CASSFRDPNEQFF. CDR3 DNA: TGTGCCAGCAGCTTCCGGGACCCCAATGAGCAGTTCTTC.

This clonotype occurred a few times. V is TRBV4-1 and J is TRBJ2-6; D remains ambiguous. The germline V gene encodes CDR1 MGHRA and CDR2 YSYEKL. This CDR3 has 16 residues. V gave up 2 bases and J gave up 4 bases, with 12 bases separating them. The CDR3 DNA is TGCGCCAGCAGCCAACAGACCGCGGCCGGGGCCAACGTCCTGACTTTC. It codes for CASSQQTAAGANVLTF.

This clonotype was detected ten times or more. In DNA, the CDR3 is TGTGCCAGCAGTTTCGGGGACAGGGGAATTGAAGCTTTCTTT. It encodes CASSFGDRGIEAFF. V is TRBV12-3 or TRBV12-4 and J is TRBJ1-1, with TRBD1 matching over 10 bases. The CDR3 is made up of 14 amino acids. V shed 3 bases and J 7 bases; nucleotides not matched to a gene: 5.

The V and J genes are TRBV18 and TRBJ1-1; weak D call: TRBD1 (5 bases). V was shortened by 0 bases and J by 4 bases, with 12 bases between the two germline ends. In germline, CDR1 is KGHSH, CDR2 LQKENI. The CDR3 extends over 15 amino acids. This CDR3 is CASSPPAGKLTEAFF. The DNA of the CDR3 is TGTGCCAGCTCACCACCGGCAGGGAAGCTCACTGAAGCTTTCTTT.

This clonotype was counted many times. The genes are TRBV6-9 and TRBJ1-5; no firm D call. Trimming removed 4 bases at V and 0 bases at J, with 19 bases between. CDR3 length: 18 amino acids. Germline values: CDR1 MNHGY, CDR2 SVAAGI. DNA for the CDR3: TGTGCCAGCAGTTTCCACCTTTTATCAGGAAATAGCAATCAGCCCCAGCATTTT. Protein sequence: CASSFHLLSGNSNQPQHF.

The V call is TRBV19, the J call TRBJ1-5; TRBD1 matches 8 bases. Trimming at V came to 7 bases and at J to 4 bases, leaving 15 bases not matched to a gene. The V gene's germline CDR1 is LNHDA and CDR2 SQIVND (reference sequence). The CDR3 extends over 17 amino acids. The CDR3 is CASTGGWGQAMNQPQHF. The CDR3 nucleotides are TGTGCCAGTACGGGCGGGTGGGGACAGGCGATGAATCAGCCCCAGCATTTT.

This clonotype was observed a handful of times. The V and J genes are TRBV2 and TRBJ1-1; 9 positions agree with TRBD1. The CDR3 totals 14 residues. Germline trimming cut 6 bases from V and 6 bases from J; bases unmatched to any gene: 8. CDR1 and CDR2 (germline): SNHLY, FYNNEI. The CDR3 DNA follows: TGTGCCAGCAGCGCCCACCGGGACAGGGCTGAAGCTTTCTTT. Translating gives CASSAHRDRAEAFF.

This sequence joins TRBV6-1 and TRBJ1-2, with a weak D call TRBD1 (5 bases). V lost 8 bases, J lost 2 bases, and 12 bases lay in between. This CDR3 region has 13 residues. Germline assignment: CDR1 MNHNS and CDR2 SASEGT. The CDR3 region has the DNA TGTGCCAGCCGGGCGGCAGGGAACTATGGCTACACCTTC. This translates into CASRAAGNYGYTF.

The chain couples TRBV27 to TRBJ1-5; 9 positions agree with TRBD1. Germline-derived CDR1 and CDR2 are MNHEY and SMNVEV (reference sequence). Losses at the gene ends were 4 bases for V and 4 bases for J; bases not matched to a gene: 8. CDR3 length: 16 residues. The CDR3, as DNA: TGTGCCAGCAGTTACCGGACAGGGGCAGATAATCAGCCCCAGCATTTT. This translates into CASSYRTGADNQPQHF.

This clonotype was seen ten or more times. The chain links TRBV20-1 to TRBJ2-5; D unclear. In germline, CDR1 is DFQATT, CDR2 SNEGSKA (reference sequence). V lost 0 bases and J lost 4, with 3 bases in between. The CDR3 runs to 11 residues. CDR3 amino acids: CSARDGETQYF. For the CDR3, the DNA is TGCAGTGCTAGAGACGGAGAGACCCAGTACTTC.

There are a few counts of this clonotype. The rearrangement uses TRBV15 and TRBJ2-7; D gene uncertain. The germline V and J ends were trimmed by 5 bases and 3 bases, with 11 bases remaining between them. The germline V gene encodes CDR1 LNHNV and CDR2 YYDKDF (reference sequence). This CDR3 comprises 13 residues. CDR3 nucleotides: TGTGCCACCAGCCCCCCACTGGGCTACGAGCAGTACTTC. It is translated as CATSPPLGYEQYF.

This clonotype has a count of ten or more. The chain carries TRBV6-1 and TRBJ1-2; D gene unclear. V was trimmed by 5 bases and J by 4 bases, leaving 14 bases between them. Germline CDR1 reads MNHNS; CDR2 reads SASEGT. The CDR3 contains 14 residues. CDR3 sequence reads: CASSPGRKLYGYTF. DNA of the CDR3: TGTGCCAGCAGTCCCGGACGGAAACTCTATGGCTACACCTTC.

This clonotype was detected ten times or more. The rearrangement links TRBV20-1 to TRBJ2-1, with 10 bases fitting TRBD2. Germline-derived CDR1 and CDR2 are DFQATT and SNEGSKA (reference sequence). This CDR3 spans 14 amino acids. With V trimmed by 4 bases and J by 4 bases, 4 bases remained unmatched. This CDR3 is CSATSGGLYNEQFF. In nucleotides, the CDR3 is TGCAGTGCTACTAGCGGGGGCCTATACAATGAGCAGTTCTTC.

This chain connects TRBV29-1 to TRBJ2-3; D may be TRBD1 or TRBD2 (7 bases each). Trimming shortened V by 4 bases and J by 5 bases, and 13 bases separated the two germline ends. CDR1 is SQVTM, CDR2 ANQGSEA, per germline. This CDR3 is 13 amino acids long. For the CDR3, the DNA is TGCAGCGTTGGCGCCAGGGGGGGAGATACGCAGTATTTT. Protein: CSVGARGGDTQYF.

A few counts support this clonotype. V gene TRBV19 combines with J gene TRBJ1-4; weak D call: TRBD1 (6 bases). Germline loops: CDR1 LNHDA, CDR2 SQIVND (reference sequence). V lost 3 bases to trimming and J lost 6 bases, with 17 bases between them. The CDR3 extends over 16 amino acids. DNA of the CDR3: TGTGCCAGTAGTATTCCCTCAGGGGAAGGTCATGAAAAACTGTTTTTT. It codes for CASSIPSGEGHEKLFF.

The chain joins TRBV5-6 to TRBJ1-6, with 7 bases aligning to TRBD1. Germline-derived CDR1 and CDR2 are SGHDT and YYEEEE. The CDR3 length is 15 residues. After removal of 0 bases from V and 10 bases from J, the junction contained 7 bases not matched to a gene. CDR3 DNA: TGTGCCAGCAGCTTGGGCGCAGGGGGGAGGTCACCCCTCCACTTT. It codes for CASSLGAGGRSPLHF.

In DNA form, the CDR3 reads TGTGCCAGCAGTGAAGTCTCGGGGGACAATGAGCAGTTCTTC. This sequence encodes CASSEVSGDNEQFF. The gene calls are TRBV2 and TRBJ2-1; perhaps TRBD2 as D (6 bases). Germline V gene sequence: CDR1 SNHLY, CDR2 FYNNEI. CDR3 length: 14 amino acids. The ends were cut back, 1 base at V and 5 bases at J, with 9 bases in the middle.

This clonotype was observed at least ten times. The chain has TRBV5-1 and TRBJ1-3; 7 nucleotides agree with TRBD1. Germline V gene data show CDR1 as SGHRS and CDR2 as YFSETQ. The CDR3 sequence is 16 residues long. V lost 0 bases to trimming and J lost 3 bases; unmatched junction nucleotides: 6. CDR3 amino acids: CASSLVGQRYGNTIYF. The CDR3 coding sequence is TGCGCCAGCAGCTTGGTGGGACAGCGTTATGGAAACACCATATATTTT.